This record looks at one T cell receptor beta chain sequence and its context. Its antigen is as yet unknown. The data derive from a study of beta chain features in type 1 diabetes. In the study overall: The patient and healthy donor groups were comparable for age, gender and cell yields.

Of the isolated RNA, all was reverse transcribed, and so the sequenced material was expressed TCRB transcripts. Produced via immunoSEQ multiplex PCR; TCRdb's table is partial and in-frame only. Counted here are roughly 280,000 clones, about 24% occurring once; the ten biggest clones make up over 0.01%. Findings and limits, study-wide: A moderate, significant TCRB CDR3 shortening appeared in type 1 diabetes across four CD4+ subsets. Lower insertion and higher deletion counts appeared at VDJ junctions in type 1 diabetes patients.

Germline CDR1 reads SGDLS; CDR2 reads YYNGEE. V was pared by 4 bases and J by 5 bases, with 13 bases of the junction left unmatched. The CDR3 contains 17 residues. Sequencing used naive CD4+ T cells from blood. The receptor was derived from a woman aged 30 to 39 with type 1 diabetes. The chain links TRBV9 to TRBJ2-1; 9 bases map to TRBD2. The CDR3 region is CASSPGALAGVNNEQFF. The CDR3 bases are TGTGCCAGCAGCCCTGGAGCCTTAGCGGGAGTCAACAATGAGCAGTTCTTC.